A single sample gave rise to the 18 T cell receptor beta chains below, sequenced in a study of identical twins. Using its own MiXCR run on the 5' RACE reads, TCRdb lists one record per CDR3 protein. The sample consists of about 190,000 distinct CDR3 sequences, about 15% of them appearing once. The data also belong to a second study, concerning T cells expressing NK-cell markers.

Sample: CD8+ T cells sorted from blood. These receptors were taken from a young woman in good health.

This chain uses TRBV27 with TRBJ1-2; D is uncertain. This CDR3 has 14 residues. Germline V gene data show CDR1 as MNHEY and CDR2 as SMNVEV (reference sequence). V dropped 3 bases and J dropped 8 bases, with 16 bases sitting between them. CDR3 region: CASSFGSGVVGYTF. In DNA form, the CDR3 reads TGTGCCAGCAGTTTTGGTAGTGGAGTCGTCGGCTACACCTTC.

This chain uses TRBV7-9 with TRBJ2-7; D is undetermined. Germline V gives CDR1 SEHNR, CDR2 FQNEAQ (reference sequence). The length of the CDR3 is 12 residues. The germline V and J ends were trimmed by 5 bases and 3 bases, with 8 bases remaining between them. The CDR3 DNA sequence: TGTGCCAGCAGCCCGCTCAGCTACGAGCAGTACTTC. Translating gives CASSPLSYEQYF.

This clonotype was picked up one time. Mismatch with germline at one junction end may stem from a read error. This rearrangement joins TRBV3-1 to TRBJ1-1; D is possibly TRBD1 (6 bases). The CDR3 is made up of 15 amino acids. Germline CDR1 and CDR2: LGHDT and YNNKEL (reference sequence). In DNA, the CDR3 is TGTGCCTGCAGCCAAGATGGAGGGGGGCTCACTGAAGCTTTCTTT. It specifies CACSQDGGGLTEAFF.

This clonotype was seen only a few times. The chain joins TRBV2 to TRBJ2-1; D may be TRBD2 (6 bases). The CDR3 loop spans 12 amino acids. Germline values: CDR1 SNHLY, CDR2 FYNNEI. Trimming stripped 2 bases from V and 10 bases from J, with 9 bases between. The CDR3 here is CASSEPGAEQFF. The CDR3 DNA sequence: TGTGCCAGCAGTGAACCGGGAGCAGAGCAGTTCTTC.

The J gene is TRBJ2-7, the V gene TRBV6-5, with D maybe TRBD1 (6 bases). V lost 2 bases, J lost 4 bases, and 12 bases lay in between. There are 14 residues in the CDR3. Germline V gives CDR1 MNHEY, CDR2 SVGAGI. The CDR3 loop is CASSYGRGGYEQYF. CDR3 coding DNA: TGTGCCAGCAGTTACGGCAGGGGCGGGTACGAGCAGTACTTC.

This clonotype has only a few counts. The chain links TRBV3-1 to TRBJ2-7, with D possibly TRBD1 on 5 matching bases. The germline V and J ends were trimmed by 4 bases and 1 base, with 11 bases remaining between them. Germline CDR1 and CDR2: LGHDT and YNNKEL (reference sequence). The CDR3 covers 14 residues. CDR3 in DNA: TGTGCCAGCAGCCCCTCACAGGATTCCTACGAGCAGTACTTC. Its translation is CASSPSQDSYEQYF.

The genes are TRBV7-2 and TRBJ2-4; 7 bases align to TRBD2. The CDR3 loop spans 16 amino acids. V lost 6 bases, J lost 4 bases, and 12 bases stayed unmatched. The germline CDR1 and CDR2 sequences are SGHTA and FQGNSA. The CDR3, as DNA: TGTGCCAGCAGTTCCCCTGGGCGGGAGCTGAAAAACATTCAGTACTTC. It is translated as CASSSPGRELKNIQYF.

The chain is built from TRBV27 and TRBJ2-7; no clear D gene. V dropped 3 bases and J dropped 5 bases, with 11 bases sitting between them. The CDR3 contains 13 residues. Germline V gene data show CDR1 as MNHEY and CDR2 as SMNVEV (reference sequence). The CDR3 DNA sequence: TGTGCCAGCAGTTTCTTCCCCGACAACGAGCAGTACTTC. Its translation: CASSFFPDNEQYF.

The CDR3 spells CASSFNVKETQYF. The DNA for the CDR3 is TGTGCCAGCAGTTTTAATGTGAAAGAGACCCAGTACTTC. This rearrangement joins TRBV12-3 or TRBV12-4 to TRBJ2-5; unclear D gene. The CDR3 covers 13 residues. V was shortened by 3 bases and J by 3 bases, with 8 bases between the two germline ends.

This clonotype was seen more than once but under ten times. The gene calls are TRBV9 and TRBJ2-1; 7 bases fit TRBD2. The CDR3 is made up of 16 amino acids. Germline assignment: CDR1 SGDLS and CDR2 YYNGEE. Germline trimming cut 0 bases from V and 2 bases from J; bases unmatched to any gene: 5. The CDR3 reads CASSVGAGAAYNEQFF. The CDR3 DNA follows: TGTGCCAGCAGCGTAGGGGCGGGAGCAGCCTACAATGAGCAGTTCTTC.

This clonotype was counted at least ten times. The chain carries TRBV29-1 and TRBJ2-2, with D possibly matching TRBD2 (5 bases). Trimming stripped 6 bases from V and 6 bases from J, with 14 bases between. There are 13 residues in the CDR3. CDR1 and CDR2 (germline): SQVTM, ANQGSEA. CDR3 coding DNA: TGCAGCGTAGCGACTACTGGACCCGGGGAGCTGTTTTTT. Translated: CSVATTGPGELFF.

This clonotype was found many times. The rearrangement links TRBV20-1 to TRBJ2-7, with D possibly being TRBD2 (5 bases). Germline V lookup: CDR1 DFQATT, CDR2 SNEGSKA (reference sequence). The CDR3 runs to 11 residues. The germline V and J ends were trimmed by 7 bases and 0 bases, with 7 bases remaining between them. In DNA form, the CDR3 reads TGCAGTGGGGAGAGCTCCTACGAGCAGTACTTC. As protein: CSGESSYEQYF.

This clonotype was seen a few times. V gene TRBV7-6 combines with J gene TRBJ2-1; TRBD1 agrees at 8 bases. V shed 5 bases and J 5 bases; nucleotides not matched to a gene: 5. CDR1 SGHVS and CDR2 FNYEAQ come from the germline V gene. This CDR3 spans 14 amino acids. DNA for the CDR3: TGTGCCAGCAGCCGAGGGACAGGCAACAATGAGCAGTTCTTC. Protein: CASSRGTGNNEQFF.

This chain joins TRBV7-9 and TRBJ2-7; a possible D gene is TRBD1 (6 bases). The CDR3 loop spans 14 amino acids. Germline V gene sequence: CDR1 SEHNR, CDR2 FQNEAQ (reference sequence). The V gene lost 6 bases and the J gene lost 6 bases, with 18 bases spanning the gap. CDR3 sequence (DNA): TGTGCCAGCAGATCCCAGGGGACCAGGGGCGAGCAGTACTTC. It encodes CASRSQGTRGEQYF.

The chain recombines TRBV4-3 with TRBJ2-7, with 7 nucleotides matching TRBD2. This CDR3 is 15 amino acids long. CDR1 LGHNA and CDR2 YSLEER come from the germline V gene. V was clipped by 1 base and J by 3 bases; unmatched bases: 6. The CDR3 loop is CASSQGASGDYEQYF. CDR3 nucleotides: TGCGCCAGCAGCCAAGGGGCTAGCGGAGACTACGAGCAGTACTTC.

The CDR3 here is CASSADESPTPPISPLHF. The CDR3, as DNA: TGTGCCAGCAGCGCGGACGAGTCTCCTACACCTCCGATATCACCCCTCCACTTT. The chain employs TRBV9 and TRBJ1-6; D ambiguous. Germline CDR1 reads SGDLS; CDR2 reads YYNGEE. The CDR3 spans 18 residues. V dropped 3 bases and J dropped 10 bases, with 26 bases sitting between them.

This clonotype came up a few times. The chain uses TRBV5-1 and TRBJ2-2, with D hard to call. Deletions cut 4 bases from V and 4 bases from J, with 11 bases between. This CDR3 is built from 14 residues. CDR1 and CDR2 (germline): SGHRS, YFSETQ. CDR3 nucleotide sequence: TGCGCCAGCAGCCCCCTCCAAGTCACCGGGGAGCTGTTTTTT. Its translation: CASSPLQVTGELFF.

Written as DNA, the CDR3 is TGTGCCAGCAGTCGGACAGGGTTGGCCACCGGGGAGCTGTTTTTT. This gives the protein CASSRTGLATGELFF. V gene TRBV12-3 or TRBV12-4 combines with J gene TRBJ2-2; 8 positions match TRBD1. The V segment lost 5 bases and the J segment 4 bases; nucleotides outside the gene matches: 6. This CDR3 has 15 amino acids.